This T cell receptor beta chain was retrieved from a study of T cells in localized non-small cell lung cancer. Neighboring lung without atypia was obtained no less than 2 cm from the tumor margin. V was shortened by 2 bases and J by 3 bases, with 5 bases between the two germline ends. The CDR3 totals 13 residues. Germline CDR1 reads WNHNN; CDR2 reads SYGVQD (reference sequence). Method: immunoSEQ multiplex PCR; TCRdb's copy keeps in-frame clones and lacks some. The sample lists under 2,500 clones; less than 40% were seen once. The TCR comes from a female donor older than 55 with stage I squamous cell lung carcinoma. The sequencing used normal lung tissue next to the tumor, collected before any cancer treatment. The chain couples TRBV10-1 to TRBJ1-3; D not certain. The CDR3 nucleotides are TGCGCCAGCAGTGAGAAAGGTGGAAACACCATATATTTT. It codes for CASSEKGGNTIYF.